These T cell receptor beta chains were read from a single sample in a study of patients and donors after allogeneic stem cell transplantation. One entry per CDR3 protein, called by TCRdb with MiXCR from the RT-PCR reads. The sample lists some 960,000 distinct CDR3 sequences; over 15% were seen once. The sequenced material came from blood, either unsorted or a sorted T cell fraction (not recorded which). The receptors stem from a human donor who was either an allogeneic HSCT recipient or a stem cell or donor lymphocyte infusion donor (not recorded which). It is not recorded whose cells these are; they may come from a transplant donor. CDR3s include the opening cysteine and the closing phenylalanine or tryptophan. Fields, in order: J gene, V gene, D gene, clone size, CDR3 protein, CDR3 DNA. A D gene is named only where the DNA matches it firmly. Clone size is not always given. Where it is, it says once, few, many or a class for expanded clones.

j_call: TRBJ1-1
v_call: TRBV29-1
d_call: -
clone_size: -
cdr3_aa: CSVRLLNTEAFF
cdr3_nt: TGCAGCGTTCGACTGCTGAACACTGAAGCTTTCTTT

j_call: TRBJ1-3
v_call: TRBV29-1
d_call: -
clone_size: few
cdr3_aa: CSVEEAASHFSGNTIYF
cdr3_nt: TGCAGCGTTGAAGAGGCAGCATCCCACTTCTCTGGAAACACCATATATTTT

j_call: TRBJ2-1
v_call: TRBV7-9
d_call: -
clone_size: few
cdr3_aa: CASSPPTGSLPNEQFF
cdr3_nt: TGTGCCAGCAGCCCACCTACAGGGTCCCTTCCCAATGAGCAGTTCTTC

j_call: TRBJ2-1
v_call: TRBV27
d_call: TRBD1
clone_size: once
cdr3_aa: CASEGQGGEQFF
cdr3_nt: TGTGCCAGCGAGGGACAGGGCGGTGAGCAGTTCTTC

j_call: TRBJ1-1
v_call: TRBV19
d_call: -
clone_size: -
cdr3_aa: CASPGFGEAFF
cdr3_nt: TGTGCCAGCCCAGGGTTCGGTGAAGCTTTCTTT

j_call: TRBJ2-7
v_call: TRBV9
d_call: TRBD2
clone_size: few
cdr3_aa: CASSPRLAGDYEQYF
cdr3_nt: TGTGCCAGCAGCCCCAGACTAGCGGGGGATTACGAGCAGTACTTC

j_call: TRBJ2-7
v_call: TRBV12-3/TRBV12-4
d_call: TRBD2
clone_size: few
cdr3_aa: CASSYGRPRTTQYF
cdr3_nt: TGTGCCAGCAGCTACGGGAGGCCCAGGACGACGCAGTACTTC

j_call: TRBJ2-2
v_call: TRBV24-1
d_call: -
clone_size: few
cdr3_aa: CATSQGRANTGELFF
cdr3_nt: TGTGCCACCAGCCAGGGACGCGCGAACACCGGGGAGCTGTTTTTT

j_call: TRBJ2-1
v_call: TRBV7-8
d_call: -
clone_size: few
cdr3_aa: CASSLTPGLFNEQFF
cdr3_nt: TGTGCCAGCAGCTTGACCCCCGGACTATTCAATGAGCAGTTCTTC

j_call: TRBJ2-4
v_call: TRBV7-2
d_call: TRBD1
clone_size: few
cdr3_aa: CASSLGGTGNIKNIQYF
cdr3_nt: TGTGCCAGCAGCTTAGGGGGGACAGGGAATATAAAAAACATTCAGTACTTC

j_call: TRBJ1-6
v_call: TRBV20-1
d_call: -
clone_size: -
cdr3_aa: CSASDGYSPLHF
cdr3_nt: TGCAGTGCCTCCGACGGTTATTCACCCCTCCACTTT

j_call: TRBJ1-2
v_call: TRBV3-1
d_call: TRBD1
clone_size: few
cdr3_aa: CASSQVDRTYGYTF
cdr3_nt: TGTGCCAGCAGCCAAGTGGACAGGACCTATGGCTACACCTTC

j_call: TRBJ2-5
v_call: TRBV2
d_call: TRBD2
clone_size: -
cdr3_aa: CASSAQGLAVEETQYF
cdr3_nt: TGTGCCAGCAGCGCACAAGGACTAGCGGTAGAAGAGACCCAGTACTTC

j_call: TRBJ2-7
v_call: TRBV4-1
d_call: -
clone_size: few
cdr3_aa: CASSPTTSSGSYEQYF
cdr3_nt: TGCGCCAGCAGCCCCACGACCAGTAGCGGCTCCTACGAGCAGTACTTC

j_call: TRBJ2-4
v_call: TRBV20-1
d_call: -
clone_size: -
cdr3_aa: CSASRAIQAKNIQYF
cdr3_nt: TGCAGTGCTTCGCGCGCTATTCAAGCCAAAAACATTCAGTACTTC

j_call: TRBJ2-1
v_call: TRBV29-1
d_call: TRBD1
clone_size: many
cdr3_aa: CSVPVGGTGNEQFF
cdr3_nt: TGCAGCGTTCCGGTCGGTGGGACAGGGAATGAGCAGTTCTTC

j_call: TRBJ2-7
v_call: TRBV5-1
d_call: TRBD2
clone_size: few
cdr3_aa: CASSFSGGTGEQYF
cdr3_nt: TGCGCCAGCAGCTTTAGCGGGGGCACGGGGGAGCAGTACTTC

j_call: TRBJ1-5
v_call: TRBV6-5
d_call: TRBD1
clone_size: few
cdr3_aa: CASSYPGQGSNQPQHF
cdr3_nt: TGTGCCAGCAGTTACCCCGGACAGGGAAGCAATCAGCCCCAGCATTTT

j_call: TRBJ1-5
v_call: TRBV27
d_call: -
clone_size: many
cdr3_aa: CASIPGRGTQPQHF
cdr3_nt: TGTGCCAGCATTCCTGGGCGGGGTACTCAGCCCCAGCATTTT

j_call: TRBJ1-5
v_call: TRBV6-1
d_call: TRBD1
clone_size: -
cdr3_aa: CASRKSTGSGQPQHF
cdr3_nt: TGTGCCAGCAGAAAATCGACAGGGAGCGGTCAGCCCCAGCATTTT

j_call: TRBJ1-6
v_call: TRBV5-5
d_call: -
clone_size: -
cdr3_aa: CASSWGTYESPLHF
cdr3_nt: TGTGCCAGCAGCTGGGGGACATATGAGTCACCCCTCCACTTT

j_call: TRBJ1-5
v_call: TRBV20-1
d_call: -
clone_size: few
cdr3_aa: CSARDYREGQPQHF
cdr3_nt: TGCAGTGCTAGAGATTACAGGGAAGGTCAGCCCCAGCATTTT

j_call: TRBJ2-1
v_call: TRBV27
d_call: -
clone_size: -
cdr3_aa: CASSLRPAGAPNEQFF
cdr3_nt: TGTGCCAGCAGTTTAAGGCCCGCAGGGGCCCCTAATGAGCAGTTCTTC

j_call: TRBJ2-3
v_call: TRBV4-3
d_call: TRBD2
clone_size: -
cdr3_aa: CASSQGRSGGLRDTQYF
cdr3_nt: TGCGCCAGCAGCCAAGGTCGGAGCGGGGGACTTAGGGATACGCAGTATTTT

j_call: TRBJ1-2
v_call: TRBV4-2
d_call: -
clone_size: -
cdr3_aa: CASSQDLLEFIDGYTF
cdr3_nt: TGTGCCAGCAGCCAAGATCTACTGGAATTTATAGATGGCTACACCTTC

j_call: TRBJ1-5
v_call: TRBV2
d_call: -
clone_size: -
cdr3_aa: CASSTDSPQHQPQHF
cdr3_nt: TGTGCCAGCAGTACAGACAGTCCTCAGCATCAGCCCCAGCATTTT

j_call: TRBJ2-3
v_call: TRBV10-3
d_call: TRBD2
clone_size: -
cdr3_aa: CAISTGTRADTQYF
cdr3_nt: TGTGCCATCAGTACCGGGACTAGGGCAGATACGCAGTATTTT

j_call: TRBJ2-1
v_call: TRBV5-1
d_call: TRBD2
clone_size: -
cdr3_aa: CASSTSESIMGEQFF
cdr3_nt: TGCGCCAGCAGCACTAGCGAGTCGATTATGGGCGAGCAGTTCTTC

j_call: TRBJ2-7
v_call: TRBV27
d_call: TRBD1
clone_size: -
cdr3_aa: CASSTFLRDRGPYEQYF
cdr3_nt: TGTGCCAGCAGCACCTTCCTTAGGGACAGGGGGCCCTACGAGCAGTACTTC

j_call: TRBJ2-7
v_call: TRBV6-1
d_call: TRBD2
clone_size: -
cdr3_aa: CASRHGTSGTKYEQYF
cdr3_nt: TGTGCCAGCAGACACGGGACTAGCGGGACTAAATACGAGCAGTACTTC

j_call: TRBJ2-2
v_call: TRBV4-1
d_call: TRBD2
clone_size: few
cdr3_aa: CASSQGGLAGDTGELFF
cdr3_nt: TGCGCCAGCAGCCAAGGGGGACTAGCGGGGGACACCGGGGAGCTGTTTTTT

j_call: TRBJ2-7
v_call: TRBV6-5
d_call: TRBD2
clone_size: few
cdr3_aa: CASSYSFLAGYEQYF
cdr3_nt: TGTGCCAGCAGTTACTCGTTCCTAGCGGGCTACGAGCAGTACTTC

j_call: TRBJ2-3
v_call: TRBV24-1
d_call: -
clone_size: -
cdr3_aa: CATCGNTDTQYF
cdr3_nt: TGTGCCACCTGCGGGAACACAGATACGCAGTATTTT

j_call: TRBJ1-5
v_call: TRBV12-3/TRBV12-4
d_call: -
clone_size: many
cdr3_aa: CASSLRPWGQPQHF
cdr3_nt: TGTGCCAGCAGTTTAAGGCCCTGGGGGCAGCCCCAGCATTTT

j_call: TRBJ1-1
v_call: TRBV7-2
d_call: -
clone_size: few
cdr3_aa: CASSLVSRDAVAFF
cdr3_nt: TGTGCCAGCAGCTTAGTGAGCCGGGACGCAGTCGCTTTCTTT

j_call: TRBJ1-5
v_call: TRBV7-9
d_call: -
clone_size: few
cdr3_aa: CASSEQGRPWPQHF
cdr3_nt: TGTGCCAGCAGCGAACAGGGCCGTCCTTGGCCCCAGCATTTT

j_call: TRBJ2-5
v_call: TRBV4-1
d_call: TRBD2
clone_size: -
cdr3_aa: CASSRSPSGIGAIETQYF
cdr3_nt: TGCGCCAGCAGCCGGTCGCCTAGCGGGATAGGGGCGATCGAGACCCAGTACTTC

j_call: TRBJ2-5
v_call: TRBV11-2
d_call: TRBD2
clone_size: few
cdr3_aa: CASSFTIRLAGDQETQYF
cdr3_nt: TGTGCCAGCAGCTTCACCATACGACTAGCGGGAGACCAAGAGACCCAGTACTTC

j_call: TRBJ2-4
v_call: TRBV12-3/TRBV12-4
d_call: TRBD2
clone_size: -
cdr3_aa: CASTRGGRQAKNIQYF
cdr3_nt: TGTGCCAGCACCCGCGGGGGAAGGCAGGCCAAAAACATTCAGTACTTC

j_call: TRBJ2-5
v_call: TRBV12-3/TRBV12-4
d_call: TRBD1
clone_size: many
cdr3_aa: CASSLIPGQRETQYF
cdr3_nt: TGTGCCAGCAGTTTGATACCGGGACAGAGAGAGACCCAGTACTTC

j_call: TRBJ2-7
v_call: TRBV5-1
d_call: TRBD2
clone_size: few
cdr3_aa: CASSKTGTSGSAYEQYF
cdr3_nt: TGCGCCAGCAGCAAAACCGGGACTAGCGGGAGCGCCTACGAGCAGTACTTC

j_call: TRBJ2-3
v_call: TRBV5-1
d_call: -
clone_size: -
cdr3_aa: CASSPRRAGDTQYF
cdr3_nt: TGCGCCAGCAGCCCAAGGAGGGCCGGGGATACGCAGTATTTT

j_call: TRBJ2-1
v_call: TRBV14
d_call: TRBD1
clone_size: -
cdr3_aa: CASSQEGQVVGEQFF
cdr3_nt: TGTGCCAGCAGCCAAGAGGGACAGGTCGTCGGTGAGCAGTTCTTC

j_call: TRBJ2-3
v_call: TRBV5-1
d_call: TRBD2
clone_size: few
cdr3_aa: CASSLGTSDTDTQYF
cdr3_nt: TGCGCCAGCAGCTTGGGGACTAGCGATACAGATACGCAGTATTTT

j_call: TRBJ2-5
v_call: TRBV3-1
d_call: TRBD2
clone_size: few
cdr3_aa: CASSPERGGFQETQYF
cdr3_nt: TGTGCCAGCAGCCCCGAGCGGGGGGGCTTCCAAGAGACCCAGTACTTC

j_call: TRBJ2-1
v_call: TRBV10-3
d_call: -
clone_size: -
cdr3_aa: CAISESPGKVGTEQFF
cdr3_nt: TGTGCCATCAGTGAGTCTCCCGGTAAGGTAGGGACTGAGCAGTTCTTC

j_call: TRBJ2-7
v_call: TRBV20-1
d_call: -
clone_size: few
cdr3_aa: CSASGTPTIYEQYF
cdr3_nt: TGCAGTGCTTCCGGGACTCCCACTATCTACGAGCAGTACTTC

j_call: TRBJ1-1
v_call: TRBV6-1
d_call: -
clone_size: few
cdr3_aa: CASSPQWGFTEAFF
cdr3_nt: TGTGCCAGCAGCCCACAATGGGGTTTCACTGAAGCTTTCTTT

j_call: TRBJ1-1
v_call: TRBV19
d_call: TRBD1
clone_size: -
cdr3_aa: CASSKDRGRTEAFF
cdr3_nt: TGTGCCAGTAGTAAGGACAGGGGGAGAACTGAAGCTTTCTTT

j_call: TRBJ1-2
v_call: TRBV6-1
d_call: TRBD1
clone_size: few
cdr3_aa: CASSDPGQGAPGVYGYTF
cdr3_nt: TGTGCCAGCAGTGACCCGGGACAGGGGGCGCCGGGGGTCTATGGCTACACCTTC

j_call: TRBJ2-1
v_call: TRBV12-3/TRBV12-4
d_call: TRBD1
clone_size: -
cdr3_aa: CASRYHRGPYNEQFF
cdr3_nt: TGTGCCAGCAGGTATCACAGGGGGCCCTACAATGAGCAGTTCTTC

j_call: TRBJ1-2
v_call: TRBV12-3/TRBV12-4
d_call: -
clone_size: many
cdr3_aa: CASSFPNNYGYTF
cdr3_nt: TGTGCCAGCAGTTTTCCGAATAACTATGGCTACACCTTC

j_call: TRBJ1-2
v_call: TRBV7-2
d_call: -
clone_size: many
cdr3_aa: CASSSNGYYGYTF
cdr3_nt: TGTGCCAGCAGCTCGAACGGCTACTATGGCTACACCTTC